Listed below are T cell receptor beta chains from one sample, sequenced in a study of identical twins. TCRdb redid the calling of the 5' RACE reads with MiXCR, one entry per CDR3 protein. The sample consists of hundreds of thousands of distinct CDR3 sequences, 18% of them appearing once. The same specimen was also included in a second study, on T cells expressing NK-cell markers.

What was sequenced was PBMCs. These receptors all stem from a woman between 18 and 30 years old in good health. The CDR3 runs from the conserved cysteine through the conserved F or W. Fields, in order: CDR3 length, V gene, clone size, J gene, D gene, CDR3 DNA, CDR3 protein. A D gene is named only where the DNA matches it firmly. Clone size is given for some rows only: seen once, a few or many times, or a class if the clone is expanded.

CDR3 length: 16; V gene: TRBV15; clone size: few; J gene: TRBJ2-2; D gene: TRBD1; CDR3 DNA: TGTGCCACCAGCAGGGCCGGGACAGGGAGGGCCGGGGAGCTGTTTTTT; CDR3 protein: CATSRAGTGRAGELFF
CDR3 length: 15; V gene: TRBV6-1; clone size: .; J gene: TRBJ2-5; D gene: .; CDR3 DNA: TGTGCCAGCAGACGGGACTTAATACAGGATGAGACCCAGTACTTC; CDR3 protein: CASRRDLIQDETQYF
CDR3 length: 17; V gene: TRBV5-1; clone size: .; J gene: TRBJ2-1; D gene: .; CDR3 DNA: TGCGCCAGCAGCTTTACTAGACCCCGCACCTCCTACAATGAGCAGTTCTTC; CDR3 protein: CASSFTRPRTSYNEQFF
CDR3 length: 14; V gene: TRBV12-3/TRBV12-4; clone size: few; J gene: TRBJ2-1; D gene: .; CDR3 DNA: TGTGCCACCCCCTCAAGTGGGCAGGAGGGTGAGCAGTTCTTC; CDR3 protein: CATPSSGQEGEQFF
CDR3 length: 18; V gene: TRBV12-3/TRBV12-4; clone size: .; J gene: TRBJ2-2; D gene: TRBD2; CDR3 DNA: TGTGCCAGCAGTCCCCTGCCGGGACTAGCGAGGAACACCGGGGAGCTGTTTTTT; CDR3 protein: CASSPLPGLARNTGELFF
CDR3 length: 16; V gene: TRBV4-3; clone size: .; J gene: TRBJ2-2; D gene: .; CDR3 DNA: TGCGCCAGCAGCCAAGAAACAGGGAAGAACACCGGGGAGCTGTTTTTT; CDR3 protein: CASSQETGKNTGELFF
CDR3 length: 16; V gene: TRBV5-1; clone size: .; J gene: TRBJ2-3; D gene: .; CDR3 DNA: TGCGCCAGCAGCTTGGAGGACTTTCGGGGTGGTGATACGCAGTATTTT; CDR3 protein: CASSLEDFRGGDTQYF
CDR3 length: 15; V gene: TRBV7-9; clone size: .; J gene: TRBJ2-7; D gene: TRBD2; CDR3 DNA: TGTGCCAGCAGCCCGGGAGGAGCGGGCGCCTACGAGCAGTACTTC; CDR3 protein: CASSPGGAGAYEQYF
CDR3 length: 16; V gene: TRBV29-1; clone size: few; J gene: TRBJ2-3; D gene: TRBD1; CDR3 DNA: TGCAGCGTTGAAGGCCAGATACAGGGGGCAACAGATACGCAGTATTTT; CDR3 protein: CSVEGQIQGATDTQYF
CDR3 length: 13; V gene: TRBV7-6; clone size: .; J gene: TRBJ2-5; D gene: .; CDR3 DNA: TGTGCCAGCAGCTTATCCTGGAAAGAGACCCAGTACTTC; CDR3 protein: CASSLSWKETQYF
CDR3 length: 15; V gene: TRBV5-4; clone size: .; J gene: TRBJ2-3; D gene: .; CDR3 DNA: TGTGCCAGCAGCCCGACCCGGAGGGGGACAGATACGCAGTATTTT; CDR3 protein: CASSPTRRGTDTQYF
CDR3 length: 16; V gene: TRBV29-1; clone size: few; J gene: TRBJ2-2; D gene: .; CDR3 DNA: TGCAGCGCGTCCAGGAAGGGGGGCGCGATCACCGGGGAGCTGTTTTTT; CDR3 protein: CSASRKGGAITGELFF
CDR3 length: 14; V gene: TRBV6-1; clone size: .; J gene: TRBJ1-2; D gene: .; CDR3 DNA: TGTGCCAGCAGAAATACTGGAGCCGGCTATGGCTACACCTTC; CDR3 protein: CASRNTGAGYGYTF
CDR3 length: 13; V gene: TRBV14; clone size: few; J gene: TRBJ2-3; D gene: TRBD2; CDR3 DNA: TGTGCCAGCAGCAACCTAGCGGCAGATACGCAGTATTTT; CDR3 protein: CASSNLAADTQYF
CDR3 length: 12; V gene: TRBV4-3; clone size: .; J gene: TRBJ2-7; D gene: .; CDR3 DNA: TGCGCCAGCAGCCAAGGGCAGGGAGGTTGGAACTTC; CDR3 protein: CASSQGQGGWNF
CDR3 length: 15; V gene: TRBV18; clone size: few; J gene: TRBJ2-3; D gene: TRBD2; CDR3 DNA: TGTGCCAGCGCCACTAGCGGGCCTAGCACAGATACGCAGTATTTT; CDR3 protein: CASATSGPSTDTQYF
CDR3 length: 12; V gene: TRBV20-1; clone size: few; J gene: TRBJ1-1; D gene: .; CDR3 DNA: TGCAGTGCACCGCGCCAAGACACTGAAGCTTTCTTT; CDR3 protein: CSAPRQDTEAFF
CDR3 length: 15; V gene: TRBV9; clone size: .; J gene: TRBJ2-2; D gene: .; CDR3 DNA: TGTGCCAGCAGCGTAGTTGGCGGCTCGGCCGGGGAGCTGTTTTTT; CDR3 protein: CASSVVGGSAGELFF
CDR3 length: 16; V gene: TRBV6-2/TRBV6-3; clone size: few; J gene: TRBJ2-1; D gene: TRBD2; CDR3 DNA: TGTGCCAGCAGTTCCTTACTAGCGGACTCCTACAATGAGCAGTTCTTC; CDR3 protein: CASSSLLADSYNEQFF
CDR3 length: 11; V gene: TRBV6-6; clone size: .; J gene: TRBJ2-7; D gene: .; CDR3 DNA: TGTGCCAGCAGTCAGGGACCCACCGAGTACTTC; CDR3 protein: CASSQGPTEYF
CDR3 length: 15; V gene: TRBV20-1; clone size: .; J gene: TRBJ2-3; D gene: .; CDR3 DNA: TGCAGTGCTAGGTCCGAGGAGAAGATCCCAGATACGCAGTATTTT; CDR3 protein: CSARSEEKIPDTQYF
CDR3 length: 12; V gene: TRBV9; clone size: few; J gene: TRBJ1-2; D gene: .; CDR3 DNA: TGTGCCAGCGGGGCCACACAGGAGGGCTACACCTTC; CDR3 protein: CASGATQEGYTF